Reported below is one TCR beta chain. This specimen comes from a study of human T cells and chemical hapten exposure. As for the study in general: After 6 days, upper back 0.01% DPC patch tests were scored.

MiXCR, applied by TCRdb to the RACE reads, yields one record per CDR3 protein. The profile shows 45,000 to 65,000 distinct CDR3 sequences, 9.5% to 10% of them singletons. Time point defined: pre-sensitization, week 0. Treatment specified: therapeutic diphenylcyclopropenone sensitization with weekly scalp DPC. This CDR3 is built from 15 residues. With 6 bases removed from V and 3 bases from J, the gap between germline ends came to 16 bases. Per germline, CDR1 MNHEY and CDR2 SVGAGI. The V call is TRBV6-5, the J call TRBJ2-3, with D possibly being TRBD1 (6 bases). This receptor was identified in a man aged 35 to 55 with alopecia areata. Some clones in this sample may be carry-over from other donors' samples. Source: whole blood, taken in connection with sensitization to the hapten diphenylcyclopropenone (DPC). The CDR3, as DNA: TGTGCCAGCAGGCTCCGGACAGCCGCAACAGATACGCAGTATTTT. It specifies CASRLRTAATDTQYF.